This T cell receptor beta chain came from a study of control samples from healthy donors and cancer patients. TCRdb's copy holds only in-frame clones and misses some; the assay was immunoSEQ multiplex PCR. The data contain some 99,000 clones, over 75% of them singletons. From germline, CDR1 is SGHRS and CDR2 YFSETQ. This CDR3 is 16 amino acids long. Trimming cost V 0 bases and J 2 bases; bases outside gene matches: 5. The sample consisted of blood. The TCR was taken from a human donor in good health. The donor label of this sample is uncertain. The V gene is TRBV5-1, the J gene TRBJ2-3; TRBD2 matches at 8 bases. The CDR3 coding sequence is TGCGCCAGCAGCTTGGTAACTAGCGGATTCACAGATACGCAGTATTTT. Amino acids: CASSLVTSGFTDTQYF.